Here is one TCR beta chain with its context. What it recognizes is unknown. With 60 Vbeta and 13 Jbeta primers, the PCR was carried out. Sequencing was performed with immunoSEQ multiplex PCR; in TCRdb, only in-frame clones are kept and a portion is missing. Its table lists tens of thousands of clones. The data were taken from a study of cytomegalovirus exposure and HLA in healthy donors. About the study: Clustering assigned approximately 78% of the approximately 400 genotyped donors to the Caucasian-associated ancestry cluster. Study findings and constraints: Accounts indicate the classifier identified cytomegalovirus status with strong specificity and sensitivity.

Germline assignment: CDR1 SEHNR and CDR2 FQNEAQ (reference sequence). Deletions cut 3 bases from V and 0 bases from J, with 9 bases between. The CDR3 is 15 residues long. The sequence was obtained from a man aged 25 to 45 in good health and CMV-seronegative. This chain uses TRBV7-9 with TRBJ1-5; D is possibly TRBD1 (6 bases). What was sequenced was PBMCs. The CDR3 DNA reads TGTGCCAGCAGCTTCCAGGGGAATAGCAATCAGCCCCAGCATTTT. Protein sequence: CASSFQGNSNQPQHF.